The count of the clone carrying this TCR beta chain is one. Assay: immunoSEQ multiplex PCR; the TCRdb copy retains only in-frame clones and omits some. The data contain about 230,000 clones, 85% to 90% of them seen just once; the ten biggest clones take up roughly 11%. This specimen belongs to a study of blood T cell repertoires in COVID-19. Study-wide background: Nucleic acid was either cDNA or gDNA, and it came from T cells, B-cell-depleted T cells, or PBMCs.

Seattle patient enrollment occurred during active infection, with longitudinal follow-up thereafter. Germline V gene sequence: CDR1 KGHSH, CDR2 LQKENI. Trimming at V came to 5 bases and at J to 1 base, leaving 3 bases not matched to a gene. This CDR3 contains 14 residues. Sequenced: peripheral blood. The clonotype was recovered from a man aged 50-60 years with COVID-19, enrolled during active disease. The chain couples TRBV18 to TRBJ1-1; 8 positions agree with TRBD1. The CDR3 region has the DNA TGTGCCAGCTCAGCGGGACAGGCGAACACTGAAGCTTTCTTT. It translates to CASSAGQANTEAFF. The whole variable domain, remainder taken from reference TRBV18 and TRBJ1-1, is NAGVMQNPRHLVRRRGQEARLRCSPMKGHSHVYWYRQLPEEGLKFMVYLQKENIIDESGMPKERFSAEFPKEGPSILRIQQVVRGDSAAYFCASSAGQANTEAFFGQGTRLTVV.